This is a list of T cell receptor beta chains from one sample in a study of T cells after posttransplantation cyclophosphamide. The repertoire was sequenced with immunoSEQ multiplex PCR; TCRdb's copy has only in-frame clones and lacks some. The sample includes some 22,000 clones, 86% seen only once; the top ten take 6.3%. The specimen was PBMCs. The receptors stem from an older woman with a blood cancer, CMV-positive, and with a related stem cell donor. The CDR3 runs from the conserved cysteine through the conserved F or W. The D gene is left open where the match is weak. Only part of the rows carry a size: once, few, many, or a class if the clone is expanded.

clone_size d_call cdr3_length j_call v_call cdr3_aa cdr3_nt
. . 14 TRBJ1-2 TRBV19 CASSLPSANYGYTF TGTGCCAGTAGCCTCCCGTCAGCTAACTATGGCTACACCTTC
. . 16 TRBJ2-1 TRBV7-3 CASSLASGAGAYEQFF TGTGCCAGCAGCTTGGCGTCAGGGGCGGGAGCATATGAGCAGTTCTTC
. . 11 TRBJ2-3 TRBV6-1 CASSLPDTQYF TGTGCCAGCAGCCTCCCAGATACGCAGTATTTT
. TRBD1 16 TRBJ1-1 TRBV5-1 CASSLGQGAWDTEAFF TGCGCCAGCAGCTTGGGACAGGGGGCTTGGGACACTGAAGCTTTCTTT
. TRBD2 16 TRBJ2-2 TRBV7-9 CASRPNSGRNTGELFF TGTGCCAGCAGACCGAATAGCGGGAGGAACACCGGGGAGCTGTTTTTT
once . 16 TRBJ1-1 TRBV7-9 CASSPPLGSRGTEAFF TGTGCCAGCAGCCCGCCGCTCGGGTCCCGTGGGACTGAAGCTTTCTTT
. TRBD1 15 TRBJ1-3 TRBV2 CASKGGQGAGNTIYF TGTGCCAGCAAGGGAGGACAGGGGGCTGGAAACACCATATATTTT
. TRBD1 14 TRBJ2-7 TRBV6-5 CASSKDRGRAEQYF TGTGCCAGCAGTAAAGACAGGGGGCGCGCCGAGCAGTACTTC
few TRBD1 14 TRBJ2-1 TRBV9 CASSPGGSHNEQFF TGTGCCAGCAGCCCAGGGGGCTCACACAATGAGCAGTTCTTC
. . 15 TRBJ2-2 TRBV6-1 CASSARGTGTGELFF TGTGCCAGCAGTGCTAGGGGAACCGGCACCGGGGAGCTGTTTTTT
few . 11 TRBJ2-5 TRBV2 CASSPMETQYF TGTGCCAGCAGCCCTATGGAGACCCAGTACTTC
. TRBD1 17 TRBJ2-5 TRBV12-5 CASGLVLGQGRAETQYF TGTGCTAGTGGTTTGGTACTGGGACAGGGGAGGGCAGAGACCCAGTACTTC